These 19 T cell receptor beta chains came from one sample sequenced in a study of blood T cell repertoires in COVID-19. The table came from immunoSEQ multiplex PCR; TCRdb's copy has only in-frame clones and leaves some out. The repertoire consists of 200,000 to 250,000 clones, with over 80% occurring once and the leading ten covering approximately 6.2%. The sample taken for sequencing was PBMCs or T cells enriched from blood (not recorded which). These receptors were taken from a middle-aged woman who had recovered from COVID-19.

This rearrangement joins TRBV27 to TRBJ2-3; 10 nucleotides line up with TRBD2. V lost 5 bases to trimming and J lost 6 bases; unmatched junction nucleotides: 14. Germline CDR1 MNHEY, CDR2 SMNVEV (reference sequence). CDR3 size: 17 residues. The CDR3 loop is CASSLRTSGFSRDTQYF. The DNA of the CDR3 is TGTGCCAGCAGTCTCAGGACTAGCGGATTCTCTAGGGATACGCAGTATTTT.

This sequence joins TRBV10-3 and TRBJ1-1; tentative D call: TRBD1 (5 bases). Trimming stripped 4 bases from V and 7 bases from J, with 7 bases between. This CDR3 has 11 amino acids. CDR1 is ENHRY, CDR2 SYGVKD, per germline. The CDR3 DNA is TGTGCCATCAGTGGGGGCCGTGAAGCTTTCTTT. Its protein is CAISGGREAFF.

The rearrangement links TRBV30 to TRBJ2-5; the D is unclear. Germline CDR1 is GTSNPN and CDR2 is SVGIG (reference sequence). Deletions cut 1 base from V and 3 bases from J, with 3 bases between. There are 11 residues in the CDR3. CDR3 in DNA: TGTGCCTGGAGTGGTAAAGAGACCCAGTACTTC. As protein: CAWSGKETQYF. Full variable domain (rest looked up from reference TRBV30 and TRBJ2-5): SQTIHQWPATLVQPVGSPLSLECTVEGTSNPNLYWYRQAAGRGLQLLFYSVGIGQISSEVPQNLSASRPQDRQFILSSKKLLLSDSGFYLCAWSGKETQYFGPGTRLLVL.

The CDR3 is CASRRGQGIIDEQFF. DNA for the CDR3: TGTGCCAGCAGAAGGGGGCAGGGAATCATTGATGAGCAGTTCTTC. V and J are TRBV6-5 and TRBJ2-1; 7 nucleotides agree with TRBD1. The ends lost 6 bases at V and 8 bases at J; junction bases unmatched: 13. Germline values: CDR1 MNHEY, CDR2 SVGAGI. This CDR3 spans 15 amino acids.

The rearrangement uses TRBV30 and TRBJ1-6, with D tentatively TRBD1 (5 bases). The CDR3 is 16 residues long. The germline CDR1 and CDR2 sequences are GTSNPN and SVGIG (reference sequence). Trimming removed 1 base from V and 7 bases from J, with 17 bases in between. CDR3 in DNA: TGTGCCTGGAGTGACTATATGGACACACGGAATTCACCCCTCCACTTT. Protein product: CAWSDYMDTRNSPLHF.

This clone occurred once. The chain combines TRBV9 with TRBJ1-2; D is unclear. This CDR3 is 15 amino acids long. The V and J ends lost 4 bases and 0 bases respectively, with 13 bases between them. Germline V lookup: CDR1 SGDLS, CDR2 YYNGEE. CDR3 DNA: TGTGCCAGCAGCTCTTCCGGGGAAGCTAACTATGGCTACACCTTC. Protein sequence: CASSSSGEANYGYTF.

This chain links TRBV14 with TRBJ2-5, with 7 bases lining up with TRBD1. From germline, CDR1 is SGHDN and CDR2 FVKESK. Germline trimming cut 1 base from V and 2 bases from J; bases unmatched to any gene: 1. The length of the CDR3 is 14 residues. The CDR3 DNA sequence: TGTGCCAGCAGCCAAGTCAGGGGGCAAGAGACCCAGTACTTC. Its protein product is CASSQVRGQETQYF.

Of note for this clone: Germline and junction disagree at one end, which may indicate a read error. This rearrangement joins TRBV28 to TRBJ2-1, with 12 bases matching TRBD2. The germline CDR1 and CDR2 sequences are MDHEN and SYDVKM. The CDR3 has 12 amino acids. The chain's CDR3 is CASSGGLAGLVF. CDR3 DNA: TGTGCCAGCAGTGGCGGACTAGCGGGATTGGTCTTC.

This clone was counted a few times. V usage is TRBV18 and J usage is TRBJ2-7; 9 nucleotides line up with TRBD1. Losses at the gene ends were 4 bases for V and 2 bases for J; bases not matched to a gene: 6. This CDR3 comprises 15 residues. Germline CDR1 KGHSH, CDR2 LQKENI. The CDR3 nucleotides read TGTGCCAGCTCACAGGGACAGGGAGTACCCTACGAGCAGTACTTC. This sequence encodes CASSQGQGVPYEQYF.

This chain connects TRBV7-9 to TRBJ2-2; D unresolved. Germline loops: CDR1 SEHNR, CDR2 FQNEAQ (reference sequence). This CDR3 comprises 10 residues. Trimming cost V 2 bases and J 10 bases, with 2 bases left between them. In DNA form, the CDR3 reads TGTGCCAGCAGCTTACAGGAGCTGTTTTTT. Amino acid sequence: CASSLQELFF.

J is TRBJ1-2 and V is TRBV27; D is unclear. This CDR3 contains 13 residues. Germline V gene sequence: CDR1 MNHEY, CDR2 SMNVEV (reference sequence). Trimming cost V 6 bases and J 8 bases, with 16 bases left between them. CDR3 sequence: CASSRRSELGYTF. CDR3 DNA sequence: TGTGCCAGCAGCCGGAGGTCAGAATTAGGCTACACCTTC.

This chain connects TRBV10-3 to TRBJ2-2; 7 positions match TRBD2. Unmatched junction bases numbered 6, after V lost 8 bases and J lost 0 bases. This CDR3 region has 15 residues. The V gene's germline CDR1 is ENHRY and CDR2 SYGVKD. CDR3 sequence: CAIRGLGSNTGELFF. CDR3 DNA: TGTGCCATCCGCGGACTAGGGTCGAACACCGGGGAGCTGTTTTTT.

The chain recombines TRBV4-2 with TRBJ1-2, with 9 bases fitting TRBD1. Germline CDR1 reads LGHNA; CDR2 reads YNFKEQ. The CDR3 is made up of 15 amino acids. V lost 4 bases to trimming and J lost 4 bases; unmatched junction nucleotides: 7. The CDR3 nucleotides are TGTGCCAGCAGCCTTCCGGGACAGGGAACCTATGGCTACACCTTC. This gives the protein CASSLPGQGTYGYTF.

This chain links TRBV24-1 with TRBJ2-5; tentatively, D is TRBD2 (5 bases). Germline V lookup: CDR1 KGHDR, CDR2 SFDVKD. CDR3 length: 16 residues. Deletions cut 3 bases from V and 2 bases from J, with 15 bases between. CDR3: CATSDGRSGRQETQYF. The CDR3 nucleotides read TGTGCCACCAGTGATGGGAGAAGCGGAAGACAAGAGACCCAGTACTTC.

CDR3 nucleotides: TGCAGCGCCCTAGCGGGAGTTAATCAGGATACGCAGTATTTT. It codes for CSALAGVNQDTQYF. The chain carries TRBV29-1 and TRBJ2-3; TRBD2 matches at 10 bases. Losses at the gene ends were 7 bases for V and 6 bases for J; bases not matched to a gene: 10. The germline gives CDR1 SQVTM, CDR2 ANQGSEA. The CDR3 spans 14 residues.

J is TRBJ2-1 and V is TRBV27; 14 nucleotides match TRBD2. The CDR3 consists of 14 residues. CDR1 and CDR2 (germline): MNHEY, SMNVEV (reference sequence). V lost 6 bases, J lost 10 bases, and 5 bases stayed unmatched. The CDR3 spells CASRLGLAGDEQFF. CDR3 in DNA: TGTGCCAGCAGACTGGGACTAGCGGGAGACGAGCAGTTCTTC.

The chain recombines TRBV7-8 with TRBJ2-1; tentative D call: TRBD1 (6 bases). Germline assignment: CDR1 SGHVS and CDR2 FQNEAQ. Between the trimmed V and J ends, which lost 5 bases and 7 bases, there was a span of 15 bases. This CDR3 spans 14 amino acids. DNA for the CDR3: TGTGCCAGCAGCCCGACAGGTTTGAGGAATGAGCAGTTCTTC. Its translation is CASSPTGLRNEQFF.

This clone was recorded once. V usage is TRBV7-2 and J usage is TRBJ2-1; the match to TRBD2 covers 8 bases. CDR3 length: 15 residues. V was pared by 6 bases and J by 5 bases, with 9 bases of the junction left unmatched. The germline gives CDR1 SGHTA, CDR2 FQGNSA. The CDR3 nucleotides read TGTGCCAGCAGACGCAGCGGGAGTGGCCACAATGAGCAGTTCTTC. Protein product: CASRRSGSGHNEQFF.

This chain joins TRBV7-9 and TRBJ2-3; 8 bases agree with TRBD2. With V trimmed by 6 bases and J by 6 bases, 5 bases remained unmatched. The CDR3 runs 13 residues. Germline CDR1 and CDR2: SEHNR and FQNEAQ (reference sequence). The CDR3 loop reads CASSGLARDTQYF. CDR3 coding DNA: TGTGCCAGCAGTGGACTAGCAAGGGATACGCAGTATTTT. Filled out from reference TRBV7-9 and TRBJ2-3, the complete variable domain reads DTGVSQNPRHKITKRGQNVTFRCDPISEHNRLYWYRQTLGQGPEFLTYFQNEAQLEKSRLLSDRFSAERPKGSFSTLEIQRTEQGDSAMYLCASSGLARDTQYFGPGTRLTVL.